This T cell receptor (beta chain) was obtained from a study of glioma-infiltrating T cells after dendritic cell vaccination. Libraries were prepared by immunoSEQ multiplex PCR; TCRdb keeps only in-frame clonotypes and omits some of them. The repertoire holds about 50,000 clones, with 85% as singletons. The specimen comprised blood, sampled before dendritic cell vaccination. The sequence derives from a human donor with glioblastoma.

CDR3 region: CASSVQGEGAKNIQYF. CDR3 sequence (DNA): TGCGCCAGCAGCGTACAGGGGGAAGGGGCCAAAAACATTCAGTACTTC. The V gene is TRBV5-1, the J gene TRBJ2-4; 8 bases align to TRBD1. CDR1 and CDR2 (germline): SGHRS, YFSETQ. V dropped 4 bases and J dropped 1; count of bases not matched to a gene: 7. There are 16 residues in the CDR3.